This T cell receptor beta chain was observed in a study of molecular identifiers for immune sequencing clone quantification. J gave up 2 bases and V 6 bases, and 6 bases lay outside the gene matches. The CDR3 has 14 residues. Germline V gene lookup returns CDR1 MNHNS and CDR2 SASEGT. TCRdb processed the PCR reads anew with MiXCR; each CDR3 protein has one entry. The repertoire holds more than 300,000 distinct CDR3 sequences, with 20% to 25% as singletons. This clonotype was counted many times. Material: naive CD8+ T cells from blood, with Jurkat cell RNA spiked in. Subset denoted: FACS-sorted CD8+CD4-CCR7+CD45RA+ naive T cells. The sequence was collected from a human donor in good health. Some libraries in this study had Jurkat cell RNA spiked in. The J gene is TRBJ1-1, the V gene TRBV6-1, with 7 bases identical to TRBD1. This chain's CDR3 is CASSPWDSNTEAFF. For the CDR3, the DNA is TGTGCCAGCAGCCCCTGGGACAGCAACACTGAAGCTTTCTTT.